This T cell receptor beta chain was sequenced during a study of post-analysis software for immune sequencing data. The study's findings and limits: Higher frequency in patients than in controls was seen for a handful of TRBV segments, with TRBV5-6, TRBV5-1 and TRBV20-1 among them. Controls' normalized Chao1 diversity significantly exceeded that of multiple sclerosis patients. Batch-matched samples strongly co-clustered by F measure.

Each TCR beta cDNA library carried unique molecular identifiers. TCRdb itself ran the PCR reads through MiXCR, one entry per CDR3 protein. The sample includes more than 500,000 distinct CDR3 sequences, around 36% of them seen just once. Comments on this clonotype: The antigen remains unidentified.

The CDR3 covers 16 residues. The V segment lost 0 bases and the J segment 4 bases; nucleotides outside the gene matches: 10. Germline V CDR1 and CDR2: SGHKS, YYEKEE (reference sequence). The chain carries TRBV5-5 and TRBJ2-7, with 7 bases fitting TRBD1. The sequenced material came from blood. This clonotype was sampled from a girl aged 2-17 years with multiple sclerosis. CDR3 DNA sequence: TGTGCCAGCAGCTTGGTAGGGGGACAGAGGAATTACGAGCAGTACTTC. This gives the protein CASSLVGGQRNYEQYF.